This TCR beta chain was identified in a study of cytomegalovirus exposure and HLA in healthy donors. Study results and caveats: Being indistinguishable, some V segments were excluded, TRBV6-2 and TRBV6-3 among them. The study put some 150 TCR beta chains on its list as cytomegalovirus-associated.

In the case of this clone: Its antigen is unidentified.

From germline, CDR1 is MNHNS and CDR2 SASEGT. Trimming stripped 4 bases from V and 1 base from J, with 14 bases between. This CDR3 spans 16 amino acids. Vbeta (60) and Jbeta (13) primers were used in the PCR. Measured with immunoSEQ multiplex PCR; TCRdb has only the in-frame clones, and not every one. The sample contains about 190,000 clones, around 82% of which appear only once. Healthy bone marrow donors made up the cohort. The sequence was collected from a man between 40 and 49 years old in good health and CMV-seropositive. Input material: PBMCs. The V and J genes are TRBV6-1 and TRBJ1-5; no reliable D call. The CDR3 DNA follows: TGTGCCAGCAGTGTTCTGCCAACTCCGAGCAATCAGCCCCAGCATTTT. Protein: CASSVLPTPSNQPQHF.